What follows describes a single T cell receptor beta chain. Produced via immunoSEQ multiplex PCR; TCRdb's table is partial and in-frame only. This sample has approximately 86,000 clones, with nearly 90% found just once. The sample belongs to a study of blood T cell repertoires in COVID-19. V was shortened by 5 bases and J by 2 bases, with 10 bases between the two germline ends. The CDR3 extends over 13 amino acids. CDR1 and CDR2 (germline): MNHEY, SVGAGI. The receptor comes from a man aged 50 to 60 with acute or convalescent COVID-19. The sequenced material came from peripheral blood. The chain uses TRBV6-5 and TRBJ2-7, with TRBD1 as a possible D gene (5 bases). CDR3 protein: CASSHGHTYEQYF. As DNA, the CDR3 is TGTGCCAGCAGTCACGGACATACCTACGAGCAGTACTTC.